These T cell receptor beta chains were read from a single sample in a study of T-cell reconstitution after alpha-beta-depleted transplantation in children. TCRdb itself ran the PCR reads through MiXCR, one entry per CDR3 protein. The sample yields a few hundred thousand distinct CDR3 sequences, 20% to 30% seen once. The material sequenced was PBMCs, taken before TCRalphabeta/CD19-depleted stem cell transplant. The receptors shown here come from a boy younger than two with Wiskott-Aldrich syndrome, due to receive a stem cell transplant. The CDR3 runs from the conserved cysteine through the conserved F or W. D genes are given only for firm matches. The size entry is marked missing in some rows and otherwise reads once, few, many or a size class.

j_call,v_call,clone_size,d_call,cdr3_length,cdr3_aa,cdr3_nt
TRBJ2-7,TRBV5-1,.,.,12,CASSLDGRRQYF,TGCGCCAGCAGCTTGGATGGCCGGAGACAGTACTTC
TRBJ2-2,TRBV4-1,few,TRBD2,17,CASSQDPGLAVTGELFF,TGCGCCAGCAGCCAAGACCCGGGACTAGCAGTGACCGGGGAGCTGTTTTTT
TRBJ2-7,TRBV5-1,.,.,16,CASSLEGTARTYEQYF,TGCGCCAGCAGCTTGGAAGGGACTGCGAGGACCTACGAGCAGTACTTC
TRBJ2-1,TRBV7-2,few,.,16,CASSLAALAVGNEQFF,TGTGCCAGCAGCTTAGCGGCACTAGCAGTTGGTAATGAGCAGTTCTTC
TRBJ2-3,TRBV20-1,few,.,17,CSARDSRGRASTDTQYF,TGCAGTGCTAGAGATTCCCGAGGGCGAGCTAGCACAGATACGCAGTATTTT
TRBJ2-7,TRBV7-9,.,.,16,CASSPRPRVDAYEQYF,TGTGCCAGCAGCCCACGTCCTAGGGTTGATGCATACGAGCAGTACTTC
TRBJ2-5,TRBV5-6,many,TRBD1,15,CASSSIDRAQETQYF,TGTGCCAGCAGCTCAATCGACAGGGCGCAAGAGACCCAGTACTTC
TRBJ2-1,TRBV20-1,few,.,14,CSAREQEGYNEQFF,TGCAGTGCTAGAGAGCAGGAGGGTTACAATGAGCAGTTCTTC
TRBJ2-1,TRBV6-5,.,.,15,CASSLSGGTYNEQFF,TGTGCCAGCAGTTTGAGCGGAGGCACCTACAATGAGCAGTTCTTC
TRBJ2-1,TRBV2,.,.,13,CAKRNGSYNEQFF,TGTGCCAAGAGAAACGGGAGCTACAATGAGCAGTTCTTC
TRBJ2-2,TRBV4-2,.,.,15,CASSQDRRGTGELFF,TGTGCCAGCAGCCAAGATCGGCGGGGAACCGGGGAGCTGTTTTTT
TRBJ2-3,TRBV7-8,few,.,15,CASSLTSREADTQYF,TGTGCCAGCAGCCTCACATCTAGGGAAGCGGATACGCAGTATTTT
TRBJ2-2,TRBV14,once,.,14,CASSQVTGSGELFF,TGTGCCAGCAGCCAAGTTACAGGGTCCGGGGAGCTGTTTTTT
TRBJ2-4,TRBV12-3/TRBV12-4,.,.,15,CASSLAGVDKNIQYF,TGTGCCAGCAGTTTGGCAGGGGTTGACAAAAACATTCAGTACTTC
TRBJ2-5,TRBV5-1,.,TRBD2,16,CASSRLGLAGMETQYF,TGCGCCAGCAGCCGCCTCGGCCTAGCGGGGATGGAGACCCAGTACTTC
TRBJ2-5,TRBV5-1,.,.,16,CASSLDSLRVGETQYF,TGCGCCAGCAGCTTGGACTCACTCCGCGTGGGAGAGACCCAGTACTTC
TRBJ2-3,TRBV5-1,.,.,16,CASSPGTVRDTDTQYF,TGCGCCAGCAGCCCTGGGACGGTGAGGGACACAGATACGCAGTATTTT